These T cell receptor beta chains were read from a single sample in a study of T cell repertoires in cytomegalovirus infection. One entry per CDR3 protein, called by TCRdb with MiXCR from the reads. The sample lists a few hundred thousand distinct CDR3 sequences; more than 8% were seen once. The sample was PBMCs. The receptors derive from a human donor in good health (CMV status not recorded). Some clones in this sample may be carry-over from other donors' samples. CDR3s include the opening cysteine and the closing phenylalanine or tryptophan.

CDR3: CASREIINTEAFF
J: TRBJ1-1
length: 13
V: TRBV19

CDR3: CSATQGGGGNIQYF
J: TRBJ2-4
length: 14
V: TRBV20-1

CDR3: CASSVAGTGAYEQYF
J: TRBJ2-7
length: 15
V: TRBV9

CDR3: CASSPAAYGDVYTF
J: TRBJ1-2
length: 14
V: TRBV7-2

CDR3: CASRPNPGLDYNEQFF
J: TRBJ2-1
length: 16
V: TRBV28

CDR3: CATSRVVRAEQYF
J: TRBJ2-7
length: 13
V: TRBV15

CDR3: CASSFRDRGDNEQFF
J: TRBJ2-1
length: 15
V: TRBV7-2

CDR3: CASSFNGVNTEAFF
J: TRBJ1-1
length: 14
V: TRBV7-2

CDR3: CASRLRTSGGYYEQYF
J: TRBJ2-7
length: 16
V: TRBV28

CDR3: CASTASGGPHEQYF
J: TRBJ2-7
length: 14
V: TRBV7-9

CDR3: CASSYRLADVDEQFF
J: TRBJ2-1
length: 15
V: TRBV6-2/TRBV6-3

CDR3: CATSKSGGSSGANVLTF
J: TRBJ2-6
length: 17
V: TRBV7-3

CDR3: CASSPTTGFTGELFF
J: TRBJ2-2
length: 15
V: TRBV2

CDR3: CASSLKVMAGRNTEAFF
J: TRBJ1-1
length: 17
V: TRBV7-2

CDR3: CSAREGQGAPTNEKLFF
J: TRBJ1-4
length: 17
V: TRBV20-1

CDR3: CASSPPGLAQFF
J: TRBJ2-1
length: 12
V: TRBV7-6

CDR3: CASRENLGANYGYTF
J: TRBJ1-2
length: 15
V: TRBV28

CDR3: CASSQRASTDTQYF
J: TRBJ2-3
length: 14
V: TRBV7-2

CDR3: CAISPLTGIEQYF
J: TRBJ2-7
length: 13
V: TRBV10-3

CDR3: CASSFATAVMNTGELFF
J: TRBJ2-2
length: 17
V: TRBV28

CDR3: CASSYAGGLVF
J: TRBJ2-1
length: 11
V: TRBV6-5

CDR3: CSARDWAGQETQYF
J: TRBJ2-5
length: 14
V: TRBV20-1

CDR3: CASSLSTGTNVLTF
J: TRBJ2-6
length: 14
V: TRBV7-2

CDR3: CSASRTSGGPHGGETQYF
J: TRBJ2-5
length: 18
V: TRBV20-1